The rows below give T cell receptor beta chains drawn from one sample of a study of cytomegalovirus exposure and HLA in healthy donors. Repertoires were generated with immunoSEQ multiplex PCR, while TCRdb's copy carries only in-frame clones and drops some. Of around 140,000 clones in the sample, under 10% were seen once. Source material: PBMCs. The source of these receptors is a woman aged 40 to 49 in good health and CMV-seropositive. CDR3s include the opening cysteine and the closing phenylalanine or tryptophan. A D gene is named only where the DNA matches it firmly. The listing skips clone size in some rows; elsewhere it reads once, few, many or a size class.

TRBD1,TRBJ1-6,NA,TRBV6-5,TGTGCCAGCAGTTCTCGACAGGGCCCGCATAATTCACCCCTCCACTTT,CASSSRQGPHNSPLHF
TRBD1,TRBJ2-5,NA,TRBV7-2,TGTGCCAGCAGCTCGACAGGGGGGGTGGAGACCCAGTACTTC,CASSSTGGVETQYF
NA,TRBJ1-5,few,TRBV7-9,TGTGCCAGCAGCTTAGATGGGGGCCAAAGCAATCAGCCCCAGCATTTT,CASSLDGGQSNQPQHF
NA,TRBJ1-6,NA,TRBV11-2,TGTGCCAGCAGCGAAAGGGGTTCCTATAATTCACCCCTCCACTTT,CASSERGSYNSPLHF
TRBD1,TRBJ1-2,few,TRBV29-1,TGCAGCGTTGAAGAAGGTGTGGGGACAGAGTATACTTACTATGGCTACACCTTC,CSVEEGVGTEYTYYGYTF
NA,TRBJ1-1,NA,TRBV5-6,TGTGCCAGCAGCTTGGGATACAGAGTGAACACTGAAGCTTTCTTT,CASSLGYRVNTEAFF
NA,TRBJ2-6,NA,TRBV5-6,TGTGCCAGCATCGAGGCCTCTGGGGCCAACGTCCTGACTTTC,CASIEASGANVLTF
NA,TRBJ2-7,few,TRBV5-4,TGTGCCAGCAGCTTGGAATTCCCGGGGGGCCAAAACTCCTACGAGCAGTACTTC,CASSLEFPGGQNSYEQYF
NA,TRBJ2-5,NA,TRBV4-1,TGCGCCAGCAGCCAATTTGGAGCGGAAGAGACCCAGTACTTC,CASSQFGAEETQYF
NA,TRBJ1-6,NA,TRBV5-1,TGCGCCAGCAGCCAGGGAACGGGGGAGGATTCACCCCTCCACTTT,CASSQGTGEDSPLHF
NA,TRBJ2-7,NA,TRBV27,TGTGCCAGCCACGAAGGGGGAAGTCAGTACTTC,CASHEGGSQYF
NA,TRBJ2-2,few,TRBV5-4,TGTGCCAGCAGCTTGGGCGGCACATCGAACACCGGGGAGCTGTTTTTT,CASSLGGTSNTGELFF
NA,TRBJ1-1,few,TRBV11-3,TGTGCCAGCAGCTTAGTCAGGGACACTGAAGCTTTCTTT,CASSLVRDTEAFF
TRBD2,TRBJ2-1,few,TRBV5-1,TGCGCCAGCAGCTTCACTAGCGGGGCGTACAATGAGCAGTTCTTC,CASSFTSGAYNEQFF
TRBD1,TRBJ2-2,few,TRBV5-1,TGCGCCAGTGGACAGGGCGCGGGGACCGGGGAGCTGTTTTTT,CASGQGAGTGELFF
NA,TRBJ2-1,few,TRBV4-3,TGCGCCAGCAGCCAAGAATGGGCCCTTAGCGGCAAGCAGTTCTTC,CASSQEWALSGKQFF
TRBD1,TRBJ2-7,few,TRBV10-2,TGCGCCAGCAGTGATGACAGGGATTTCTCCTACGAGCAGTACTTC,CASSDDRDFSYEQYF
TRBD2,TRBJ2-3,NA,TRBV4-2,TGTGCCGCGGGGGGACTGTTCGATAGCACAGATACGCAGTATTTT,CAAGGLFDSTDTQYF
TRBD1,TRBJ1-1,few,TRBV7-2,TGTGCCAGCACCCGAGACAGGGGGCTGAGTGAAGCTTTCTTT,CASTRDRGLSEAFF
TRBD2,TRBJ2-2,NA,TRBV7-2,TGTGCCAGCAGCCCAAGACTAGCGGGAGACGGGGAGCTGTTTTTT,CASSPRLAGDGELFF
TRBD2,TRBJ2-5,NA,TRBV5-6,TGTGCCAGCCCCTCCCGGGGGGGGGACCAAGAGACCCAGTACTTC,CASPSRGGDQETQYF
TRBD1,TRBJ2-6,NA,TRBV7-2,TGTGCCAGCAGCGCCCAGGGGGTCCCCTCTGGGGCCAACGTCCTGACTTTC,CASSAQGVPSGANVLTF